What follows are 3 T cell receptor beta chains derived from one specimen sequenced in a study of cytomegalovirus exposure and HLA in healthy donors. Use of 60 Vbeta and 13 Jbeta primers characterized the PCR. The method was immunoSEQ multiplex PCR; TCRdb's version includes in-frame clones alone and lacks a portion of them. The profile shows 100,000 to 150,000 clones, 77% of them singletons. What was sequenced was PBMCs. The source of these receptors is a woman between 35 and 50 years old in good health and CMV-seropositive.

The rearrangement links TRBV6-6 to TRBJ2-1; 10 positions match TRBD2. With V trimmed by 7 bases and J by 7 bases, 4 bases remained unmatched. Germline CDR1 is MNHNY and CDR2 is SVGAGI (reference sequence). This CDR3 region has 13 residues. The CDR3 here is CASTQREGNEQFF. The CDR3 DNA sequence: TGTGCCAGCACACAGCGGGAGGGGAATGAGCAGTTCTTC.

This clone came up a few times. CDR3 loop: CASRDPGGTEAFF. As DNA, the CDR3 is TGCGCCAGCAGAGATCCAGGGGGCACTGAAGCTTTCTTT. The gene calls are TRBV5-1 and TRBJ1-1; 7 bases map to TRBD1. V was pared by 5 bases and J by 4 bases, with 5 bases of the junction left unmatched. Germline assignment: CDR1 SGHRS and CDR2 YFSETQ. The CDR3 runs 13 residues.

This clone has a single count. The junction departs from the called germline gene at one end, perhaps through a read error. The sample has other DNA sequences that encode this CDR3 too. V is TRBV28 and J is TRBJ1-1, with 9 positions matching TRBD1. Per germline, CDR1 MDHEN and CDR2 SYDVKM. The CDR3 consists of 12 residues. The CDR3 DNA reads TGTGCCAGCATAGACAGGGGGACTGAAGCCTTCTTT. Amino acid sequence: CASIDRGTEAFF.